The 24 T cell receptor beta chains listed next were all sequenced from one sample in a study of cytomegalovirus exposure and HLA in healthy donors. Amplification used 60 Vbeta primers and 13 Jbeta primers. The table came from immunoSEQ multiplex PCR; TCRdb's copy has only in-frame clones and leaves some out. The sample lists under 150,000 clones; nearly 85% were seen once. The specimen sequenced was PBMCs. The receptors were sampled from a boy aged 10-17 years in good health and CMV-seronegative.

The chain joins TRBV6-5 to TRBJ1-5; D uncertain. V lost 8 bases, J lost 3 bases, and 11 bases lay in between. This CDR3 is 13 amino acids long. Germline V gene lookup returns CDR1 MNHEY and CDR2 SVGAGI. The CDR3 DNA reads TGTGCCAGCGCGCCTGTATTCAATCAGCCCCAGCATTTT. It codes for CASAPVFNQPQHF.

This clone was recorded a few times. The J gene is TRBJ1-1, the V gene TRBV12-2; the D segment call TRBD1 is taken from the table without a DNA check. TRBV12-2 corresponds to a pseudogene. The CDR3 runs to 17 residues. The chain's CDR3 is CASRTQGTGGRNTEAFF. The CDR3 bases are TGTGCAAGTCGCACACAGGGGACAGGGGGCCGGAACACTGAAGCTTTCTTT.

The chain links TRBV30 to TRBJ2-3; TRBD2 matches 8 bases. The CDR3 runs to 16 residues. V was clipped by 3 bases and J by 5 bases; unmatched bases: 13. Germline V gene data show CDR1 as GTSNPN and CDR2 as SVGIG (reference sequence). The DNA for the CDR3 is TGTGCCTGGAGCCTCATCGGAGCGGGAGAAGAAGATACGCAGTATTTT. This sequence encodes CAWSLIGAGEEDTQYF.

The chain joins TRBV7-7 to TRBJ2-2; tentatively, D is TRBD2 (5 bases). The CDR3 runs 13 residues. Between the trimmed V and J ends, which lost 5 bases and 4 bases, there was a span of 8 bases. Germline loops: CDR1 SSHAT, CDR2 FNYEAQ (reference sequence). CDR3 nucleotide sequence: TGTGCCAGCAGCCCCGGGGTCACCGGGGAGCTGTTTTTT. Its translation is CASSPGVTGELFF. Based on the CDR3 plus reference TRBV7-7 and TRBJ2-2, the full variable domain is GAGVSQSPRYKVTKRGQDVTLRCDPISSHATLYWYQQALGQGPEFLTYFNYEAQPDKSGLPSDRFSAERPEGSISTLTIQRTEQRDSAMYRCASSPGVTGELFFGEGSRLTVL.

The V call is TRBV7-3, the J call TRBJ2-1; TRBD2 agrees at 11 bases. This CDR3 is 15 amino acids long. Germline V CDR1 and CDR2: SGHTA, FQGTGA. Trimming took 6 bases from V and 8 from J; bases not matched to a gene: 9. CDR3 amino acids: CASRDSGRAVDEQFF. In DNA, the CDR3 is TGTGCCAGCAGAGATAGCGGGAGGGCCGTTGATGAGCAGTTCTTC.

The chain uses TRBV4-2 and TRBJ2-2; possibly TRBD2 for D (5 bases). Per germline, CDR1 LGHNA and CDR2 YNFKEQ. Trimming took off 1 base at V and 5 bases at J, with 11 bases between the two ends. CDR3 length: 15 amino acids. The CDR3 sequence is CASSQVARGTGELFF. The CDR3, as DNA: TGTGCCAGCAGCCAAGTAGCTAGAGGGACCGGGGAGCTGTTTTTT.

This clone appeared once. V is TRBV6-5 and J is TRBJ2-2; 7 bases match TRBD1. Germline CDR1 is MNHEY and CDR2 is SVGAGI. The V and J ends lost 2 bases and 7 bases, in that order; junction bases with no gene match: 4. This CDR3 has 14 residues. CDR3 loop: CASSYGQAGGELFF. The CDR3 region has the DNA TGTGCCAGCAGTTACGGACAGGCGGGCGGGGAGCTGTTTTTT.

V is TRBV30 and J is TRBJ1-2, with 9 bases lining up with TRBD1. CDR1 is GTSNPN, CDR2 SVGIG, per germline (reference sequence). The CDR3 covers 14 residues. J gave up 6 bases and V 1 base, and 6 bases lay outside the gene matches. CDR3 in DNA: TGTGCCTGGAGTGGGGACAGGGACGGCGATGGCTACACCTTC. This sequence encodes CAWSGDRDGDGYTF.

V is TRBV19 and J is TRBJ2-7; 10 bases align to TRBD1. Losses at the gene ends were 4 bases for V and 4 bases for J; bases not matched to a gene: 7. The CDR3 is 15 residues long. CDR1 and CDR2 (germline): LNHDA, SQIVND (reference sequence). The DNA for the CDR3 is TGTGCCAGTAGTACCTATCGGGACAGGGGATACGAGCAGTACTTC. This sequence encodes CASSTYRDRGYEQYF. Supplemented by reference TRBV19 and TRBJ2-7, the full variable domain reads DGGITQSPKYLFRKEGQNVTLSCEQNLNHDAMYWYRQDPGQGLRLIYYSQIVNDFQKGDIAEGYSVSREKKESFPLTVTSAQKNPTAFYLCASSTYRDRGYEQYFGPGTRLTVT.

The rearrangement links TRBV7-6 to TRBJ1-1, with TRBD1 as a possible D gene (5 bases). The germline gives CDR1 SGHVS, CDR2 FNYEAQ. The CDR3 totals 13 residues. The ends were cut back, 2 bases at V and 7 bases at J, with 11 bases in the middle. The CDR3 reads CASSLRGYNEAFF. The CDR3 coding sequence is TGTGCCAGCAGCTTACGGGGGTACAATGAAGCTTTCTTT.

The rearrangement joins TRBV5-1 to TRBJ2-3; tentative D call: TRBD1 (6 bases). CDR1 and CDR2 (germline): SGHRS, YFSETQ. The CDR3 spans 15 residues. V shed 4 bases and J shed 1 base, with 13 bases lying between them. Here the CDR3 reads CASSIRQAGTDTQYF. In DNA form, the CDR3 reads TGCGCCAGCAGCATTCGACAGGCGGGCACAGATACGCAGTATTTT.

The chain links TRBV7-2 to TRBJ1-1; D is unresolved. V was trimmed by 5 bases and J by 4 bases, leaving 20 bases between them. CDR3 length equals 16 residues. Looked up from germline, CDR1 is SGHTA and CDR2 is FQGNSA. The CDR3 loop is CASSGQRRQRVTEAFF. The CDR3 bases are TGTGCCAGCAGCGGTCAGAGAAGGCAGAGGGTCACTGAAGCTTTCTTT.

This clone was found once. The rearrangement joins TRBV6-6 to TRBJ2-1; D gene ambiguous. Per germline, CDR1 MNHNY and CDR2 SVGAGI (reference sequence). The CDR3 totals 12 residues. V was cut by 5 bases and J by 15 bases, with 17 bases left in between. CDR3 sequence: CASSKTDGRGFF. The DNA of the CDR3 is TGTGCCAGCAGTAAGACTGACGGCCGTGGGTTCTTC.

This sequence joins TRBV5-1 and TRBJ1-4; 8 nucleotides agree with TRBD1. V was pared by 5 bases and J by 12 bases, with 12 bases of the junction left unmatched. This CDR3 spans 14 amino acids. Per the germline V gene, CDR1 is SGHRS and CDR2 is YFSETQ. In DNA, the CDR3 is TGCGCCAGCAGACCCGGGACAGGAAGTTTAGAACTGTTTTTT. Protein: CASRPGTGSLELFF.

The chain carries TRBV5-1 and TRBJ1-2, with a weak D call TRBD1 (6 bases). V was shortened by 1 base and J by 5 bases, with 15 bases between the two germline ends. The CDR3 is made up of 15 amino acids. Germline lookup yields CDR1 SGHRS and CDR2 YFSETQ. In DNA form, the CDR3 reads TGCGCCAGCAGCTTGTCCCAGGGGTCAGGGTATGGCTACACCTTC. Translating it yields CASSLSQGSGYGYTF.

V and J are TRBV5-1 and TRBJ2-1, with 7 bases aligning to TRBD1. The CDR3 is 17 residues long. V shed 0 bases and J 5 bases; nucleotides not matched to a gene: 11. Germline loops: CDR1 SGHRS, CDR2 YFSETQ. The CDR3 spells CASSLGQGHAGDNEQFF. CDR3 coding DNA: TGCGCCAGCAGCTTGGGACAGGGCCACGCCGGCGACAATGAGCAGTTCTTC.

This clone was seen more than once but under ten times. The chain carries TRBV6-5 and TRBJ1-4, with D perhaps TRBD1 (5 bases). This CDR3 has 16 residues. Germline assignment: CDR1 MNHEY and CDR2 SVGAGI. The germline V and J ends were trimmed by 0 bases and 3 bases, with 11 bases remaining between them. CDR3 nucleotides: TGTGCCAGCAGTTACTCAACCGGGGGAGCTAATGAAAAACTGTTTTTT. Protein: CASSYSTGGANEKLFF.

Here the CDR3 reads CATSRGTVLFEQYF. The CDR3 nucleotides are TGTGCCACCAGCAGGGGTACAGTACTTTTCGAGCAGTACTTC. V usage is TRBV15 and J usage is TRBJ2-7; no clear D. Germline V gene data show CDR1 as LNHNV and CDR2 as YYDKDF (reference sequence). V lost 3 bases, J lost 6 bases, and 15 bases lay in between. The CDR3 is 14 residues long.

The chain combines TRBV27 with TRBJ1-1; possibly TRBD1 for D (5 bases). The CDR3 has 13 residues. V shed 4 bases and J shed 0 bases, with 6 bases lying between them. CDR1 is MNHEY, CDR2 SMNVEV, per germline (reference sequence). The CDR3 sequence: CASSYRLNTEAFF. The DNA for the CDR3 is TGTGCCAGCAGTTACAGGTTGAACACTGAAGCTTTCTTT.

This clone was counted only a few times. The gene calls are TRBV27 and TRBJ1-1, with TRBD1 as a possible D gene (6 bases). Trimming took off 3 bases at V and 7 bases at J, with 18 bases between the two ends. Germline V gives CDR1 MNHEY, CDR2 SMNVEV (reference sequence). The CDR3 runs 15 residues. The CDR3 region is CASSLSGLGGDEAFF. CDR3 bases: TGTGCCAGCAGTTTGTCTGGACTTGGGGGCGATGAAGCTTTCTTT.

This chain joins TRBV6-4 and TRBJ2-6; D is perhaps TRBD2 (6 bases). The V end lost 3 bases, the J end lost 1 base, and 7 bases lay between the germline ends. Germline CDR1 is MRHNA and CDR2 is SNTAGT. This CDR3 is 15 amino acids long. CDR3 amino acids: CASSEGGSGANVLTF. CDR3 DNA: TGTGCCAGCAGTGAGGGGGGATCTGGGGCCAACGTCCTGACTTTC.

The V call is TRBV7-9, the J call TRBJ2-7; the match to TRBD2 covers 8 bases. The CDR3 length is 14 residues. Germline V gene data show CDR1 as SEHNR and CDR2 as FQNEAQ (reference sequence). V lost 6 bases, J lost 3 bases, and 7 bases stayed unmatched. The CDR3, as DNA: TGTGCCAGCAGACCAAGCGGGAGCCACTACGAGCAGTACTTC. This translates into CASRPSGSHYEQYF.

The chain recombines TRBV5-4 with TRBJ1-1, with D perhaps TRBD1 (5 bases). From germline, CDR1 is SGHNT and CDR2 YYREEE (reference sequence). The CDR3 consists of 13 residues. V lost 4 bases and J 4 bases, leaving 11 bases between the germline ends. The DNA for the CDR3 is TGTGCCAGCAGCCCCGGGGGGTTCACTGAAGCTTTCTTT. It is translated as CASSPGGFTEAFF.

This chain links TRBV29-1 with TRBJ2-7, with D maybe TRBD1 (5 bases). Germline V gives CDR1 SQVTM, CDR2 ANQGSEA. Deletions cut 4 bases from V and 6 bases from J, with 13 bases between. CDR3 length: 12 residues. The DNA for the CDR3 is TGCAGCGTTGTAGGGGATCAGAGCGAGCAGTACTTC. Translating it yields CSVVGDQSEQYF.